Given below is one T cell receptor beta chain in context. Its antigen is still unknown. Trimming removed 4 bases at V and 2 bases at J, with 12 bases between. Germline loops: CDR1 SGDLS, CDR2 YYNGEE. There are 14 residues in the CDR3. Assay: immunoSEQ multiplex PCR; the TCRdb copy retains only in-frame clones and omits some. The sample shows 50,000 to 75,000 clones, 80% of them seen only once. The sample comes from a study of a mutant IDH1 vaccine in newly diagnosed glioma. About the research overall: Across weeks 1, 3, 5, 7, 11, 15, 19 and 23, patients received a vaccination each time, eight in all. Treatment recipients were about 60% male and about 40% female, and their mean age was roughly 40 years. It was radiotherapy, temozolomide, or both that patients received previously, with most receiving both.

Regarding time point: week 11, during vaccination. A 20-mer mutant IDH1 peptide at 300 ug was injected subcutaneously with topical imiquimod. Donors had new IDH1-mutant astrocytomas of WHO grade 3 or 4 (ATRX-lost). This clonotype was obtained from a man between 45 and 60 years old with glioma. Sequencing used PBMCs, obtained from a glioma patient whose treatment included an IDH1 peptide vaccine. The chain has TRBV9 and TRBJ2-5; the D gene could be TRBD1 or TRBD2 (6 bases each). CDR3 region: CASSPRGGQETQYF. The CDR3 nucleotides are TGTGCCAGCAGCCCTAGAGGGGGGCAAGAGACCCAGTACTTC.